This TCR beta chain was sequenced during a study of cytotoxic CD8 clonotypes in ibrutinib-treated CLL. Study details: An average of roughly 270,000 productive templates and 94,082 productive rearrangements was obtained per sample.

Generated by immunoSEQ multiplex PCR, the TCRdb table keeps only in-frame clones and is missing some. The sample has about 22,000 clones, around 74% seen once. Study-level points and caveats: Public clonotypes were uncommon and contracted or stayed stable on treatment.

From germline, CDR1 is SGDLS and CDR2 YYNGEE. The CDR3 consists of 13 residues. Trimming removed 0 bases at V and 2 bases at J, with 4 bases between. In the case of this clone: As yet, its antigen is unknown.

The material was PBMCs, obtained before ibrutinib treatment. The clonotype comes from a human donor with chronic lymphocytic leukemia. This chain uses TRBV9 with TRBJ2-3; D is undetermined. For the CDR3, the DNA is TGTGCCAGCAGCGTAGCCGTCACAGATACGCAGTATTTT. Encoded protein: CASSVAVTDTQYF.